The 21 T cell receptor beta chains listed next were all sequenced from one sample in a study of shared clonotypes between healthy human individuals. Repertoires were generated with immunoSEQ multiplex PCR, while TCRdb's copy carries only in-frame clones and drops some. The sample records about a million clones, approximately 68% being singletons. Material for sequencing was memory CD4+ T cells sorted from blood. Subset indicated: CD45RA-negative fraction. These receptors all stem from a man aged 18-30 years in good health.

The chain uses TRBV28 and TRBJ2-7; possibly TRBD2 for D (6 bases). V lost 5 bases to trimming and J lost 5 bases, with 16 bases between them. Germline CDR1 and CDR2: MDHEN and SYDVKM. The CDR3 consists of 14 residues. CDR3 DNA sequence: TGTGCCAGCAGTCCCGCGGGCGGGGCGAACGAGCAGTACTTC. As protein: CASSPAGGANEQYF.

As regards this clone: Distinct nucleotide sequences in the sample also encode this CDR3. The genes are TRBV4-3 and TRBJ2-3; D ambiguous. Germline V gene lookup returns CDR1 LGHNA and CDR2 YSLEER. The CDR3 runs 16 residues. V was shortened by 0 bases and J by 0 bases, with 10 bases between the two germline ends. Written as DNA, the CDR3 is TGCGCCAGCAGCCAAGATGGCCGATCTAGCACAGATACGCAGTATTTT. Protein: CASSQDGRSSTDTQYF.

There are a few counts of this clone. The rearrangement links TRBV27 to TRBJ1-1, with D perhaps matching TRBD1 (5 bases). The CDR3 spans 15 residues. Trimming stripped 5 bases from V and 5 bases from J, with 18 bases between. Germline values: CDR1 MNHEY, CDR2 SMNVEV (reference sequence). CDR3 residues: CASSPFGGVPTEAFF. CDR3 DNA: TGTGCCAGCAGTCCCTTTGGGGGGGTCCCGACTGAAGCTTTCTTT.

In its sample, this clone was seen once. This same CDR3 is encoded by further DNA sequences in the sample. The chain combines TRBV5-1 with TRBJ2-3; TRBD2 matches at 14 bases. The germline CDR1 and CDR2 sequences are SGHRS and YFSETQ. The CDR3 runs to 18 residues. Germline trimming cut 0 bases from V and 0 bases from J; bases unmatched to any gene: 3. CDR3 coding DNA: TGCGCCAGCAGCTTGGGACTAGCGGGGGGGCTAAGCACAGATACGCAGTATTTT. Translated, it gives CASSLGLAGGLSTDTQYF. The full variable domain, its missing parts supplied by reference TRBV5-1 and TRBJ2-3, is KAGVTQTPRYLIKTRGQQVTLSCSPISGHRSVSWYQQTPGQGLQFLFEYFSETQRNKGNFPGRFSGRQFSNSRSEMNVSTLELGDSALYLCASSLGLAGGLSTDTQYFGPGTRLTVL.

There are a few counts of this clone. This chain links TRBV14 with TRBJ2-2; no clear D. Per the germline V gene, CDR1 is SGHDN and CDR2 is FVKESK. The CDR3 totals 16 residues. V was clipped by 0 bases and J by 1 base, with 9 bases between them. CDR3 amino acids: CASSQDKGKNTGELFF. CDR3 in DNA: TGTGCCAGCAGCCAAGATAAGGGCAAGAACACCGGGGAGCTGTTTTTT. Full variable domain (rest looked up from reference TRBV14 and TRBJ2-2): EAGVTQFPSHSVIEKGQTVTLRCDPISGHDNLYWYRRVMGKEIKFLLHFVKESKQDESGMPNNRFLAERTGGTYSTLKVQPAELEDSGVYFCASSQDKGKNTGELFFGEGSRLTVL.

The CDR3 reads CATSEAFTFTEAFF. CDR3 DNA: TGTGCCACCTCGGAGGCGTTCACCTTCACTGAAGCTTTCTTT. The rearrangement joins TRBV19 to TRBJ1-1, with no clear D. With 10 bases removed from V and 4 bases from J, the gap between germline ends came to 19 bases. The CDR3 has 14 residues. CDR1 is LNHDA, CDR2 SQIVND, per germline (reference sequence).

V gene TRBV4-1 combines with J gene TRBJ1-1; 7 bases align to TRBD1. The J segment lost 0 bases and the V segment lost 2 bases, leaving 3 bases of the junction unmatched. Germline V gene sequence: CDR1 MGHRA, CDR2 YSYEKL. This CDR3 has 15 residues. Here the CDR3 reads CASSQTGQLNTEAFF. DNA of the CDR3: TGCGCCAGCAGCCAAACGGGACAGTTGAACACTGAAGCTTTCTTT.

The genes are TRBV6-1 and TRBJ2-1, with 10 bases lining up with TRBD2. The CDR3 consists of 15 residues. Trimming at V came to 6 bases and at J to 4 bases, leaving 6 bases not matched to a gene. From germline, CDR1 is MNHNS and CDR2 SASEGT. The CDR3 loop reads CASSELAGPYNEQFF. The CDR3, as DNA: TGTGCCAGCAGCGAACTAGCGGGACCGTACAATGAGCAGTTCTTC.

This clone was picked up a small number of times. The chain combines TRBV5-4 with TRBJ1-2, with 8 bases lining up with TRBD1. Germline lookup yields CDR1 SGHNT and CDR2 YYREEE (reference sequence). The trim removed 4 bases at V and 7 bases at J, leaving 9 bases unmatched. The CDR3 covers 14 residues. The CDR3, as DNA: TGTGCCAGCAGCGCCGGGACAGGCGATCGTGGCTACACCTTC. Translating gives CASSAGTGDRGYTF.

The V call is TRBV9, the J call TRBJ2-5; 12 bases match TRBD2. V gave up 4 bases and J gave up 5 bases; unmatched junction bases: 6. The CDR3 loop spans 15 amino acids. Germline CDR1 and CDR2: SGDLS and YYNGEE. The CDR3 here is CASSIRTSGTETQYF. The DNA of the CDR3 is TGTGCCAGCAGCATACGGACTAGCGGGACGGAGACCCAGTACTTC.

The V call is TRBV5-1, the J call TRBJ2-2; TRBD1 matches at 10 bases. In germline, CDR1 is SGHRS, CDR2 YFSETQ. J gave up 7 bases and V 5 bases, and 5 bases lay outside the gene matches. This CDR3 has 14 amino acids. Here the CDR3 DNA reads TGCGCCAGCAGGGGGACAGGGGATGTCGGGGAGCTGTTTTTT. This encodes CASRGTGDVGELFF.

This chain joins TRBV5-4 and TRBJ2-7; possible D gene TRBD2, 5 bases. The CDR3 length is 14 residues. V dropped 5 bases and J dropped 6 bases, with 18 bases sitting between them. The germline V gene has CDR1 SGHNT and CDR2 YYREEE (reference sequence). The CDR3 bases are TGTGCCAGCAGAATGGCGGGCGGCCCGCCCGAGCAGTACTTC. Protein product: CASRMAGGPPEQYF.

V usage is TRBV5-1 and J usage is TRBJ1-6; no clear D gene. This CDR3 comprises 14 residues. V lost 4 bases, J lost 9 bases, and 14 bases lay in between. CDR1 is SGHRS and CDR2 is YFSETQ in the germline V gene. The chain's CDR3 is CASSPGVPSSPLHF. CDR3 DNA sequence: TGCGCCAGCAGCCCCGGAGTACCGAGTTCACCCCTCCACTTT.

The rearrangement joins TRBV14 to TRBJ1-1; D gene uncertain. The germline V gene encodes CDR1 SGHDN and CDR2 FVKESK. The CDR3 spans 13 residues. Trimming stripped 2 bases from V and 4 bases from J, with 8 bases between. The chain's CDR3 is CASSQLRITEAFF. The CDR3 DNA is TGTGCCAGCAGCCAACTACGGATCACTGAAGCTTTCTTT.

This chain connects TRBV7-2 to TRBJ1-3; D remains ambiguous. Germline V gene sequence: CDR1 SGHTA, CDR2 FQGNSA. Trimming left V 4 bases short and J 0 bases short, with 7 bases between. The CDR3 loop spans 14 amino acids. In nucleotides, the CDR3 is TGTGCCAGCAGCTCCCCGAGCTCTGGAAACACCATATATTTT. Its protein product is CASSSPSSGNTIYF.

In regard to this clone: With a much larger clone just one base away, this may be a read error. The identical CDR3 is also encoded by other nucleotide sequences in the sample. The chain joins TRBV7-9 to TRBJ2-5; D unclear. In germline, CDR1 is SEHNR, CDR2 FQNEAQ (reference sequence). The V end lost 1 base, the J end lost 5 bases, and 2 bases lay between the germline ends. The CDR3 extends over 11 amino acids. CDR3 bases: TGTGCCAGCAGCTTAGTTGAGACCCAGTACTTC. This sequence encodes CASSLVETQYF.

The chain has TRBV6-4 and TRBJ1-2, with 12 bases aligning to TRBD1. From germline, CDR1 is MRHNA and CDR2 SNTAGT. The CDR3 is made up of 16 amino acids. Trimming took 4 bases from V and 8 from J; bases not matched to a gene: 11. The CDR3 region has the DNA TGTGCCAGCAGTGGCGAACCGGGACAGGGGGCTGGCGGCTACACCTTC. Its translation is CASSGEPGQGAGGYTF.

Regarding this clone: Other DNA sequences in the same sample also yield this CDR3. The chain links TRBV6-1 to TRBJ1-2, with 7 positions matching TRBD1. Germline CDR1 reads MNHNS; CDR2 reads SASEGT. V lost 4 bases to trimming and J lost 5 bases; unmatched junction nucleotides: 4. The CDR3 is 13 amino acids. For the CDR3, the DNA is TGTGCCAGCAGTGGGACAGGTCTTTATGGCTACACCTTC. The encoded protein is CASSGTGLYGYTF.

This clone appeared once. The chain recombines TRBV5-1 with TRBJ2-5, with 13 bases aligning to TRBD2. From germline, CDR1 is SGHRS and CDR2 YFSETQ. The CDR3 loop spans 15 amino acids. V trimming: 6 bases; J trimming: 5 bases; junction bases outside the gene matches: 7. Written as DNA, the CDR3 is TGCGCCAGCACCGCGACGGGACTAGCGGGGGAGACCCAGTACTTC. Translation: CASTATGLAGETQYF.

This clone was detected only a few times. The J gene is TRBJ2-3, the V gene TRBV19; a weak D match, TRBD2 (5 bases). This CDR3 has 16 amino acids. Trimming stripped 10 bases from V and 0 bases from J, with 20 bases between. CDR1 and CDR2 from the germline V gene are LNHDA and SQIVND (reference sequence). CDR3 in amino acids: CATHLSGKPSTDTQYF. In nucleotides, the CDR3 is TGTGCCACCCACCTCTCCGGGAAACCTAGCACAGATACGCAGTATTTT.

This clone showed up just once. V is TRBV5-1 and J is TRBJ2-3; D is undetermined. Trimming stripped 1 base from V and 1 base from J, with 10 bases between. Germline values: CDR1 SGHRS, CDR2 YFSETQ. The CDR3 has 15 residues. The CDR3 is CASSLNPARTDTQYF. The CDR3 DNA is TGCGCCAGCAGCTTGAATCCGGCTCGCACAGATACGCAGTATTTT.